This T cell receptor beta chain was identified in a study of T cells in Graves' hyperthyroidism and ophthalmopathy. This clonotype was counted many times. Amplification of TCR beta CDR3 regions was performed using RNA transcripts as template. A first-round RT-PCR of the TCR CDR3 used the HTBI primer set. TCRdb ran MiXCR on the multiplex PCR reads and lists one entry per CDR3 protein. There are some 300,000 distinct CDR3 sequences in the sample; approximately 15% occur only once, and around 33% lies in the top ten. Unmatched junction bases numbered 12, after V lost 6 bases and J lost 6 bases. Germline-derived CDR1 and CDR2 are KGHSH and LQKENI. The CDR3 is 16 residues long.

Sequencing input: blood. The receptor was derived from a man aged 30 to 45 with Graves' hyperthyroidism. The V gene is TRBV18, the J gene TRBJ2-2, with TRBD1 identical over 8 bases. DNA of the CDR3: TGTGCCAGCTCCGAACCGGGACAGGCTAAACCCGGGGAGCTGTTTTTT. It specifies CASSEPGQAKPGELFF. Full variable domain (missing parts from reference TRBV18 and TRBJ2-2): NAGVMQNPRHLVRRRGQEARLRCSPMKGHSHVYWYRQLPEEGLKFMVYLQKENIIDESGMPKERFSAEFPKEGPSILRIQQVVRGDSAAYFCASSEPGQAKPGELFFGEGSRLTVL.